This T cell receptor beta chain derives from a study of OX40 agonist ivuxolimab in advanced cancers. Study-level background: Of the participants, approximately 40% had some prior anti-PD-1, anti-PD-L1 or anti-CTLA-4 therapy, which was allowed.

Assay: immunoSEQ multiplex PCR; the TCRdb copy retains only in-frame clones and omits some. The sample lists over 55,000 clones, 85% to 90% occurring once. Trimming pared 2 bases from V and 6 bases from J, leaving 5 bases between. This CDR3 has 13 amino acids. Germline CDR1 SGHTA, CDR2 FQGTGA. The sample was CD4+ or CD8+ T cells sorted from blood, taken in a trial of the OX40 agonist ivuxolimab. The chain has TRBV7-3 and TRBJ1-6, with TRBD1 as a possible D gene (5 bases). This sequence was found in an adult with an advanced solid tumor such as melanoma, head and neck, liver or kidney cancer. The CDR3 bases are TGTGCCAGCAGCTTACAGGGTAATTCACCCCTCCACTTT. It specifies CASSLQGNSPLHF. Together with reference TRBV7-3 and TRBJ1-6, the CDR3 gives the full variable domain: GAGVSQTPSNKVTEKGKYVELRCDPISGHTALYWYRQSLGQGPEFLIYFQGTGAADDSGLPNDRFFAVRPEGSVSTLKIQRTERGDSAVYLCASSLQGNSPLHFGNGTRLTVT.